These T cell receptor beta chains were read from a single sample in a study of blood T cell repertoires in COVID-19. This table comes from immunoSEQ multiplex PCR, and its TCRdb copy is limited to in-frame clones, with some not included. The data contain about 210,000 clones, 88% of them seen just once; the ten biggest clones take up about 1.7%. Material for sequencing was peripheral blood. The source of these receptors is a man in his 70s with acute or convalescent COVID-19. CDR3s include the opening cysteine and the closing phenylalanine or tryptophan. The D gene is left open where the match is weak. The size entry is marked missing in some rows and otherwise reads once, few, many or a size class.

d_call j_call v_call clone_size cdr3_nt cdr3_aa
- TRBJ1-2 TRBV9 - TGTGCCAGCAGCCCTAGTGGATCTAACTATGGCTACACCTTC CASSPSGSNYGYTF
- TRBJ2-2 TRBV30 - TGTGCCTGGAGCGGGATGTACACCGGGGAGCTGTTTTTT CAWSGMYTGELFF
- TRBJ2-7 TRBV14 once TGTGCCAGCAGTCAAGGGCTTACCTACGAGCAGTACTTC CASSQGLTYEQYF
- TRBJ2-1 TRBV7-2 - TGTGCCAGCATAACAGGGCCCAGCGGAAATGAGCAGTTCTTC CASITGPSGNEQFF
- TRBJ2-1 TRBV5-1 - TGCGCCAGCAGCTTGGTAAGCGGCTCCTACAATGAGCAGTTCTTC CASSLVSGSYNEQFF
- TRBJ2-7 TRBV21-1 - TGTGCCAGCAGCAAAATTTTGAGTAGCGGGAGGGGCTGGGATTACGAGCAGTACTTC CASSKILSSGRGWDYEQYF
TRBD1 TRBJ1-1 TRBV28 - TGTGCCAGCAGCTCCTTGACAGGGGCTCTTGTGGAAGCTTTCTTT CASSSLTGALVEAFF
- TRBJ1-5 TRBV6-2/TRBV6-3 - TGTGCCAGCAGCTCCCCTCCGGGACAAAGAAATCAGCCCCAGCATTTT CASSSPPGQRNQPQHF
TRBD2 TRBJ2-1 TRBV10-3 - TGTGCCATCAGTGATGGGGTGACTAGCGGGAGGGCCACTCAGTTCTTC CAISDGVTSGRATQFF
- TRBJ2-3 TRBV7-3 - TGTGCCAGCAGCTTAATGGGCGGCACAGATACGCAGTATTTT CASSLMGGTDTQYF
TRBD1 TRBJ2-3 TRBV24-1 - TGTGCCACCAGTGACCCGGGACAGGGAACAGATACGCAGTATTTT CATSDPGQGTDTQYF
- TRBJ1-2 TRBV27 once TGTGCCAGCAGTTTTGGAGGGGCTAACTATGGCTACACCTTC CASSFGGANYGYTF
- TRBJ1-2 TRBV25-1 - TGTGCCAGCAGTGTTACAGGAGACTATGGCTACACCTTC CASSVTGDYGYTF
- TRBJ1-3 TRBV6-1 - TGTGCCAGCAGTGATGGCAGATCCGGAAACACCATATATTTT CASSDGRSGNTIYF
- TRBJ2-1 TRBV6-5 few TGTGCCAGCCGGGAATGGAGGGAGGCACGGAATGAGCAGTTCTTC CASREWREARNEQFF
- TRBJ1-6 TRBV30 - TGTGCCTGGATTAACGGACAGACTAATTCACCCCTCCACTTT CAWINGQTNSPLHF
TRBD1 TRBJ2-3 TRBV6-1 - TGTGCCAGCAGTGACCGGACAGGGTTCACAGATACGCAGTATTTT CASSDRTGFTDTQYF
TRBD1 TRBJ2-7 TRBV18 - TGTGCCAGCTCAACGGGGACAGGGTACGAGCAGTACTTC CASSTGTGYEQYF
TRBD2 TRBJ2-5 TRBV5-1 - TGCGCCAGCAGCTTGGTATATACGGGCAAGCGGGAGGGCCAAGAGACCCAGTACTTC CASSLVYTGKREGQETQYF